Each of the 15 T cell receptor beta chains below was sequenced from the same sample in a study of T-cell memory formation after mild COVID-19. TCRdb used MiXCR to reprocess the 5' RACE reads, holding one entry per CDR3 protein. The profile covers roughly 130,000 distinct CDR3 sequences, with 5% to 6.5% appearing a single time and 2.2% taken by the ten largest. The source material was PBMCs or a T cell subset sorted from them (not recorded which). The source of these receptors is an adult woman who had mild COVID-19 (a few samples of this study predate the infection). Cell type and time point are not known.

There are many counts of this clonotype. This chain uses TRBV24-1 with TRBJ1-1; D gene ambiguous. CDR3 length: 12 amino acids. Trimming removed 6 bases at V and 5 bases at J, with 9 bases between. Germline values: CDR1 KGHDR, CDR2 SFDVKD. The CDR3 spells CATSNPGTEAFF. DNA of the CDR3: TGTGCCACCAGTAATCCGGGGACTGAAGCTTTCTTT.

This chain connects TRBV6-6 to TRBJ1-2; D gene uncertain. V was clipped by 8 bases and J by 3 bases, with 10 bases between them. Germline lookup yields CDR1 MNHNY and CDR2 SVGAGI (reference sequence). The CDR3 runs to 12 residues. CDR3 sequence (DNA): TGTGCCAGCTCCCGGCGGTACTATGGCTACACCTTC. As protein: CASSRRYYGYTF.

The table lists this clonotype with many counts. The CDR3, as DNA: TGTGCCAGCAGTTTTGGTGCGGGAGGTGAGCAGTTCTTC. It specifies CASSFGAGGEQFF. The rearrangement joins TRBV12-3 or TRBV12-4 to TRBJ2-1; 8 nucleotides line up with TRBD2. The V and J ends lost 3 bases and 9 bases, in that order; junction bases with no gene match: 4. This CDR3 comprises 13 residues.

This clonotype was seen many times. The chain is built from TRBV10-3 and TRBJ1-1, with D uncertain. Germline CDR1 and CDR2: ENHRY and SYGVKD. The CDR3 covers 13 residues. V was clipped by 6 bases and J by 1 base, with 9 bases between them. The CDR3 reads CAIRYSENTEAFF. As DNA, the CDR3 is TGTGCCATCAGGTACTCGGAGAACACTGAAGCTTTCTTT.

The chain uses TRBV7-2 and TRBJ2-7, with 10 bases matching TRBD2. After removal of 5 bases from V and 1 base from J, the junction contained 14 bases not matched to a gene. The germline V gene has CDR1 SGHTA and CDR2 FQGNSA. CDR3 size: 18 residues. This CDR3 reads CASSPRWSGRAGSYEQYF. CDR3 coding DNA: TGTGCCAGCAGCCCCCGGTGGAGCGGGAGGGCCGGGTCCTACGAGCAGTACTTC.

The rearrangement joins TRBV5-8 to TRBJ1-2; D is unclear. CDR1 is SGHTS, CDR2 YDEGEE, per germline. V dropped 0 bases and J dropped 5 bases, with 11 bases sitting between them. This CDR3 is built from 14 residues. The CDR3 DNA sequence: TGTGCCAGCAGCTTGGTTTCAGAGGCTTATGGCTACACCTTC. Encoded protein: CASSLVSEAYGYTF. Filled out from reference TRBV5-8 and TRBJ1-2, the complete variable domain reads EAGVTQSPTHLIKTRGQQATLRCSPISGHTSVYWYQQALGLGLQFLLWYDEGEERNRGNFPPRFSGRQFPNYSSELNVNALELEDSALYLCASSLVSEAYGYTFGSGTRLTVV.

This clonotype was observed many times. As DNA, the CDR3 is TGCAGTGCTAGAGATCTGGGGGGAGAATCCTACGAGCAGTACTTC. Translated: CSARDLGGESYEQYF. V usage is TRBV20-1 and J usage is TRBJ2-7, with D tentatively TRBD2 (6 bases). The V end was cut by 0 bases, the J end by 1 base, with 13 bases between. CDR1 and CDR2 (germline): DFQATT, SNEGSKA (reference sequence). The CDR3 extends over 15 amino acids.

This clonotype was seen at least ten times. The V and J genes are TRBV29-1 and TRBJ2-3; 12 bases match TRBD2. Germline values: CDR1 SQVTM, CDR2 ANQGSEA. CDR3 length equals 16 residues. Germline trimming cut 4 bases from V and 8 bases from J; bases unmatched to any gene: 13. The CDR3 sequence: CSVAAGLAGTGGTQYF. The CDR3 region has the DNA TGCAGCGTTGCAGCTGGACTAGCGGGAACGGGTGGTACGCAGTATTTT.

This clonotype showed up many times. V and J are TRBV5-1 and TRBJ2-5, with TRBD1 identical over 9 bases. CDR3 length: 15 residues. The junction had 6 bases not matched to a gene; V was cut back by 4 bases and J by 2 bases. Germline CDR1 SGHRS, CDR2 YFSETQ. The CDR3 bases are TGCGCCAGCAGCACAACCGGGACAGGGCAAGAGACCCAGTACTTC. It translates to CASSTTGTGQETQYF.

The CDR3, as DNA: TGCAGCGGGACTGGGACAGACTATGGCTACACCTTC. Translating it yields CSGTGTDYGYTF. The rearrangement links TRBV29-1 to TRBJ1-2, with 7 bases identical to TRBD1. The CDR3 has 12 residues. With V trimmed by 7 bases and J by 3 bases, 5 bases remained unmatched. The germline V gene has CDR1 SQVTM and CDR2 ANQGSEA.

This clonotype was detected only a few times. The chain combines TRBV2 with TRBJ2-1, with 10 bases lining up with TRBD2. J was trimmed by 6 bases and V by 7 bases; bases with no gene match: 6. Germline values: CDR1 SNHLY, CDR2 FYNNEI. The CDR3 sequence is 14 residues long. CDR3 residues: CASKGTSVANEQFF. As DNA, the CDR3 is TGTGCCAGCAAAGGGACTAGCGTCGCCAATGAGCAGTTCTTC.

The CDR3 protein is CASREPGAGQPQHF. CDR3 bases: TGTGCCAGCAGAGAACCAGGAGCTGGGCAGCCCCAGCATTTT. The V and J genes are TRBV6-2 or TRBV6-3 and TRBJ1-5; D gene uncertain. With 6 bases removed from V and 7 bases from J, the gap between germline ends came to 16 bases. The germline CDR1 and CDR2 sequences are MNHEY and SVGEGT. The CDR3 runs 14 residues.

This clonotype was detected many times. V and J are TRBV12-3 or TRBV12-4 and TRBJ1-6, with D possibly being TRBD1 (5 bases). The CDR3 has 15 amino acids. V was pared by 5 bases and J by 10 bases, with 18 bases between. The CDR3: CASSRAQGGTSPLHF. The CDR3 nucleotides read TGTGCCAGCAGTCGGGCGCAGGGTGGTACGTCACCCCTCCACTTT.

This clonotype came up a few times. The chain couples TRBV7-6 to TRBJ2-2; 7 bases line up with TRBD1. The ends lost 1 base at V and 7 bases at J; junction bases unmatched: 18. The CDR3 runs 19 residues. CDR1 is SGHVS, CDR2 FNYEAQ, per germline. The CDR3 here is CASSLEGRDSILPGGELFF. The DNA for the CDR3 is TGTGCCAGCAGCTTAGAGGGCCGGGACAGCATTCTTCCGGGCGGGGAGCTGTTTTTT.

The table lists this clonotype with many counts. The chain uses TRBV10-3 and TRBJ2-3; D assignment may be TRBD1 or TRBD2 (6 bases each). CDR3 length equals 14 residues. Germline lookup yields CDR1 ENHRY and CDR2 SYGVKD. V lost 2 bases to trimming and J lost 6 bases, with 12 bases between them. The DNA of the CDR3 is TGTGCCATCAGTGAGAGGGGGGCGCGCGATACGCAGTATTTT. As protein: CAISERGARDTQYF.